The present entry profiles one TCR beta chain with its context. Other DNA sequences in this sample translate to the same CDR3. Here immunoSEQ multiplex PCR was the method, and the copy in TCRdb shows in-frame clones only, minus some. The sample carries roughly 140,000 clones, about 90% recorded once. The entry originates in a study of blood T cell repertoires in COVID-19. V dropped 4 bases and J dropped 7; count of bases not matched to a gene: 3. This CDR3 comprises 12 residues. CDR1 SGDLS and CDR2 YYNGEE come from the germline V gene. Clinical histories supplied by participants themselves formed the basis of cohort assignment.

The sequence came from a man aged 55 to 70 who had recovered from COVID-19. The V call is TRBV9, the J call TRBJ1-2; 8 bases fit TRBD1. Sample: PBMCs or T cells enriched from blood (not recorded which). As DNA, the CDR3 is TGTGCCAGCAGCCCTGACAGGGGTGGCTACACCTTC. It is translated as CASSPDRGGYTF.